This TCR beta chain was found in a study of T cell repertoires in cytomegalovirus infection. Study overall: It can be stated that public TCR beta signatures indicated CMV infection as well as a matching HLA type.

TCRdb reprocessed the reads via MiXCR and lists one record per CDR3 protein. This table holds more than 150,000 distinct CDR3 sequences, roughly 19% found once. At least ten counts were recorded for this clonotype. The CDR3 runs 13 residues. V was cut by 9 bases and J by 3 bases, with 15 bases left in between. The germline gives CDR1 LGHNT, CDR2 FRNRAP. This receptor was taken from a human donor in good health (CMV status not recorded). Some clones in this sample may be carry-over from other donors' samples. The specimen sequenced was PBMCs. The gene calls are TRBV12-5 and TRBJ2-7; tentative D call: TRBD2 (6 bases). The CDR3 DNA reads as TGTGCTAGCAAGGAGGGCTTGGGCTACGAGCAGTACTTC. Residues: CASKEGLGYEQYF.